These 9 T cell receptor beta chains share one sample of origin, sequenced in a study of metastatic and nonmetastatic thyroid tumors. The entire patient cohort was treatment-naive prior to thyroid surgery. TCRdb re-called the PCR reads with MiXCR. This table has about 45,000 clones, around 4% appearing once. The sample consisted of blood. The source of these receptors is a female donor with papillary thyroid cancer or a benign thyroid nodule (not recorded which). Some clones in this sample may be carry-over from other donors' samples.

The table lists this clone with many counts. This sequence joins TRBV15 and TRBJ2-3; D may be TRBD1 or TRBD2 (5 bases each). Germline CDR1 reads LNHNV; CDR2 reads YYDKDF (reference sequence). The CDR3 is 15 residues long. V was shortened by 5 bases and J by 2 bases, with 14 bases between the two germline ends. Written as DNA, the CDR3 is TGTGCCACCAGCCCCGGGACGGGGAACACAGATACGCAGTATTTT. It translates to CATSPGTGNTDTQYF. Drawing the rest from reference TRBV15 and TRBJ2-3, the complete variable domain is DAMVIQNPRYQVTQFGKPVTLSCSQTLNHNVMYWYQQKSSQAPKLLFHYYDKDFNNEADTPDNFQSRRPNTSFCFLDIRSPGLGDTAMYLCATSPGTGNTDTQYFGPGTRLTVL.

Sample share makes this clone medium-sized. The genes are TRBV9 and TRBJ2-5; TRBD2 agrees at 11 bases. The CDR3 consists of 16 residues. With V trimmed by 3 bases and J by 2 bases, 6 bases remained unmatched. Germline V gene lookup returns CDR1 SGDLS and CDR2 YYNGEE. DNA for the CDR3: TGTGCCAGCAGCGCCCCACTAGCGGGAGATCAAGAGACCCAGTACTTC. Residues: CASSAPLAGDQETQYF.

This clone came up a few times. The chain combines TRBV6-1 with TRBJ1-6; D call uncertain. The V gene lost 0 bases and the J gene lost 2 bases, with 8 bases spanning the gap. The CDR3 is 16 residues long. CDR1 and CDR2 from the germline V gene are MNHNS and SASEGT. CDR3 DNA sequence: TGTGCCAGCAGTGAAGCGATGAAGACCTATAATTCACCCCTCCACTTT. Encoded protein: CASSEAMKTYNSPLHF.

The gene calls are TRBV6-1 and TRBJ1-6; 11 nucleotides align to TRBD1. Looked up from germline, CDR1 is MNHNS and CDR2 is SASEGT. J gave up 7 bases and V 4 bases, and 9 bases lay outside the gene matches. CDR3 length equals 17 residues. The CDR3 DNA follows: TGTGCCAGCAGTGTCGTCCTCCGGGACAGGGGGAATTCACCCCTCCACTTT. Translated: CASSVVLRDRGNSPLHF.

This clone was seen at least ten times. This chain joins TRBV6-1 and TRBJ2-6; tentative D call: TRBD1 (5 bases). Trimming shortened V by 4 bases and J by 0 bases, and 7 bases separated the two germline ends. The CDR3 is 15 residues long. Germline V lookup: CDR1 MNHNS, CDR2 SASEGT. CDR3 in amino acids: CASSVTGSGANVLTF. The CDR3 region has the DNA TGTGCCAGCAGTGTAACAGGCTCTGGGGCCAACGTCCTGACTTTC.

This clone has a count of ten or more. The chain combines TRBV25-1 with TRBJ2-3, with 13 nucleotides matching TRBD2. The trim removed 4 bases at V and 0 bases at J, leaving 7 bases unmatched. Germline-derived CDR1 and CDR2 are MGHDK and SYGVNS. The CDR3 is 18 amino acids. The CDR3 nucleotides read TGTGCCAGCAGTGGACTAGCGGGAGGCAAACCCAGCACAGATACGCAGTATTTT. Amino acid sequence: CASSGLAGGKPSTDTQYF.

This clone was seen at least ten times. The chain employs TRBV6-1 and TRBJ2-5, with D hard to call. The CDR3 consists of 13 residues. The V gene lost 5 bases and the J gene lost 3 bases, with 10 bases spanning the gap. Germline lookup yields CDR1 MNHNS and CDR2 SASEGT. As DNA, the CDR3 is TGTGCCAGCAGTTACGGGCAGGAAGAGACCCAGTACTTC. The encoded protein is CASSYGQEETQYF.

This clone has at least ten counts. This chain uses TRBV24-1 with TRBJ2-3; 10 bases are a match to TRBD1. The CDR3 is 18 residues long. Germline V CDR1 and CDR2: KGHDR, SFDVKD. V lost 4 bases and J lost 5; bases outside the gene matches: 14. CDR3 nucleotide sequence: TGTGCCACCAGTGACCCCGCATCAGGGACAGGGGAGGGAGATACGCAGTATTTT. Translation gives CATSDPASGTGEGDTQYF.

This clone was counted ten times or more. V gene TRBV13 combines with J gene TRBJ2-7; 11 positions match TRBD2. The CDR3 runs 15 residues. The germline V gene has CDR1 PRHDT and CDR2 FYEKMQ (reference sequence). J lost 2 bases, V lost 6 bases, and 6 bases had no gene match. Here the CDR3 DNA reads TGTGCCAGCAGGAGTAGCGGGGGGGGGACCTACGAGCAGTACTTC. It yields the protein CASRSSGGGTYEQYF. The full variable domain, completed using reference TRBV13 and TRBJ2-7, is AAGVIQSPRHLIKEKRETATLKCYPIPRHDTVYWYQQGPGQDPQFLISFYEKMQSDKGSIPDRFSAQQFSDYHSELNMSSLELGDSALYFCASRSSGGGTYEQYFGPGTRLTVT.